These T cell receptor beta chains were read from a single sample in a study of blood T cell repertoires in COVID-19. TCRdb's copy holds only in-frame clones and misses some; the assay was immunoSEQ multiplex PCR. Of some 58,000 clones listed, roughly 87% are singletons. Input material: peripheral blood. The receptors stem from a man aged 45-60 years with active COVID-19. Both conserved end residues are part of each CDR3. A D gene is named only where the DNA matches it firmly. Rows may omit the clone size; those that give it use once, few, many or a size class.

size	V	D	J	length	CDR3	DNA
NA	TRBV5-6	TRBD2	TRBJ2-5	13	CASSETSGETQYF	TGTGCCAGCAGCGAGACTAGCGGGGAGACCCAGTACTTC
NA	TRBV5-4	TRBD2	TRBJ2-1	16	CASSSGTSGRASEQFF	TGTGCCAGCAGCTCCGGGACTAGCGGGAGGGCTAGTGAGCAGTTCTTC
NA	TRBV30	NA	TRBJ1-1	12	CAWSVTRTEAFF	TGTGCCTGGAGTGTAACGCGCACTGAAGCTTTCTTT
NA	TRBV24-1	NA	TRBJ2-7	16	CATKTNRAKRSYEQYF	TGTGCCACAAAGACGAACAGGGCGAAGAGGTCCTACGAGCAGTACTTC
NA	TRBV7-2	NA	TRBJ1-1	14	CASSLYTSNTEAFF	TGTGCCAGCAGCTTATATACAAGTAACACTGAAGCTTTCTTT
NA	TRBV19	NA	TRBJ1-5	14	CASRSGTPSQPQHF	TGTGCCAGTAGGAGCGGGACGCCAAGTCAGCCCCAGCATTTT
NA	TRBV6-5	NA	TRBJ1-1	14	CASTGNRLNTEAFF	TGTGCCAGCACAGGGAACCGACTGAACACTGAAGCTTTCTTT
NA	TRBV5-6	TRBD1	TRBJ1-1	14	CASSLPGGYTEAFF	TGTGCCAGCAGCTTGCCAGGGGGGTACACTGAAGCTTTCTTT
NA	TRBV18	TRBD2	TRBJ2-5	15	CASSPRSGKGETQYF	TGTGCCAGCTCACCTCGGAGCGGGAAGGGGGAGACCCAGTACTTC
NA	TRBV5-4	TRBD2	TRBJ2-7	16	CASGGGSGRRGYEQYF	TGTGCCAGCGGAGGTGGCAGCGGGAGACGAGGCTACGAGCAGTACTTC
NA	TRBV2	NA	TRBJ2-6	16	CASSRAQGTGANVLTF	TGTGCCAGCAGTCGCGCTCAGGGAACCGGGGCCAACGTCCTGACTTTC
NA	TRBV5-8	TRBD1	TRBJ1-3	14	CASSHRGPGNTIYF	TGTGCCAGCAGCCACAGGGGGCCTGGAAACACCATATATTTT
NA	TRBV25-1	NA	TRBJ1-1	15	CASTLQGLGNTEAFF	TGTGCCAGCACCCTACAGGGTTTGGGGAACACTGAAGCTTTCTTT
NA	TRBV15	TRBD1	TRBJ1-5	15	CATSRVLQGSQPQHF	TGTGCCACCAGCAGGGTTTTACAGGGGAGCCAGCCCCAGCATTTT
NA	TRBV7-9	NA	TRBJ2-1	13	CASSSPNDNEQFF	TGTGCCAGCAGCTCCCCTAACGACAATGAGCAGTTCTTC
once	TRBV3-1/TRBV3-2	NA	TRBJ1-4	15	CASSRRGGVNEKLFF	TGTGCCAGCAGCCGAAGGGGAGGGGTTAATGAAAAACTGTTTTTT
NA	TRBV4-1	NA	TRBJ2-4	16	CASSPLRDRGGNIQYF	TGCGCCAGCAGCCCACTCCGGGATAGAGGGGGAAACATTCAGTACTTC
few	TRBV6-2/TRBV6-3	NA	TRBJ1-1	13	CASTPTGATEAFF	TGTGCCAGCACCCCGACAGGAGCGACTGAAGCTTTCTTT
NA	TRBV4-3	NA	TRBJ1-4	18	CASSQDHASRETNEKLFF	TGCGCCAGCAGCCAAGATCATGCGTCCCGGGAAACTAATGAAAAACTGTTTTTT
NA	TRBV5-8	NA	TRBJ2-7	13	CASSLDRGYEQYF	TGTGCCAGCAGCTTGGATAGGGGCTACGAGCAGTACTTC
NA	TRBV7-6	TRBD2	TRBJ2-3	16	CASSLVGLASTDTQYF	TGTGCCAGCAGCTTAGTAGGACTAGCGAGCACAGATACGCAGTATTTT
NA	TRBV3-1/TRBV3-2	TRBD2	TRBJ2-1	17	CASSQDSAAGDYNEQFF	TGTGCCAGCAGCCAAGATAGTGCGGCGGGGGACTACAATGAGCAGTTCTTC
NA	TRBV7-2	NA	TRBJ2-7	16	CASSLGGGVPSYEQYF	TGTGCCAGCAGCTTAGGAGGGGGGGTCCCCTCCTACGAGCAGTACTTC
NA	TRBV7-3	NA	TRBJ2-6	18	CASSPRLGGPTGANVLTF	TGTGCCAGCAGCCCCCGGCTGGGCGGGCCTACTGGGGCCAACGTCCTGACTTTC
NA	TRBV11-3	NA	TRBJ2-3	19	CASSGGTGDSFSSTDTQYF	TGTGCCAGCAGCGGCGGTACGGGGGATAGCTTTTCTAGCACAGATACGCAGTATTTT
NA	TRBV5-6	NA	TRBJ1-5	13	CASSLHGKQPQHF	TGTGCCAGCAGCTTGCATGGCAAACAGCCCCAGCATTTT
NA	TRBV4-2	NA	TRBJ2-1	14	CASSQDLVPNEQFF	TGTGCCAGCAGCCAAGATCTCGTCCCCAATGAGCAGTTCTTC
NA	TRBV2	NA	TRBJ1-5	13	CASKRDNNQPQHF	TGTGCCAGCAAGCGGGACAATAATCAGCCCCAGCATTTT
NA	TRBV2	TRBD1	TRBJ1-4	15	CASLPVGTGNEKLFF	TGTGCCAGCCTTCCGGTAGGGACAGGGAATGAAAAACTGTTTTTT
few	TRBV6-5	NA	TRBJ2-5	14	CASSYGPGKETQYF	TGTGCCAGCAGTTACGGGCCAGGGAAAGAGACCCAGTACTTC
NA	TRBV19	NA	TRBJ2-7	15	CASSISLGVNYEQYF	TGTGCCAGTAGTATCTCGTTGGGAGTTAACTACGAGCAGTACTTC
NA	TRBV6-5	TRBD1	TRBJ1-5	15	CASSRDRNSNQPQHF	TGTGCCAGCAGTCGGGACAGGAATAGCAATCAGCCCCAGCATTTT
NA	TRBV19	TRBD1	TRBJ1-5	15	CASSIQGGVGQPQHF	TGTGCCAGTAGTATTCAAGGGGGCGTCGGTCAGCCCCAGCATTTT
NA	TRBV7-8	TRBD2	TRBJ2-3	15	CASRFSGGAPDTQYF	TGTGCCAGCAGATTCAGCGGGGGGGCTCCAGATACGCAGTATTTT
NA	TRBV29-1	TRBD1	TRBJ1-1	15	CSVPYGTGWNTEAFF	TGCAGCGTTCCTTATGGGACAGGGTGGAACACTGAAGCTTTCTTT
NA	TRBV7-8	NA	TRBJ2-2	16	CASSLAPAVLDGELFF	TGTGCCAGCAGCTTAGCGCCAGCCGTTCTAGACGGGGAGCTGTTTTTT
once	TRBV30	NA	TRBJ1-3	14	CAWTPQSTGNTIYF	TGTGCCTGGACCCCCCAAAGCACTGGAAACACCATATATTTT
NA	TRBV6-2/TRBV6-3	NA	TRBJ1-5	13	CASNPYSNQPQHF	TGTGCCAGCAACCCTTATAGCAATCAGCCCCAGCATTTT
NA	TRBV28	NA	TRBJ1-2	14	CASSRGTFQGGYTF	TGTGCCAGCAGTCGAGGGACTTTTCAAGGAGGCTACACCTTC
NA	TRBV27	TRBD1	TRBJ2-4	13	CASWTGDGNIQYF	TGTGCCAGCTGGACAGGGGATGGAAACATTCAGTACTTC
NA	TRBV18	TRBD2	TRBJ2-1	18	CASSPLSSGGAGNNEQFF	TGTGCCAGCTCACCGCTCTCCAGCGGGGGGGCCGGGAACAATGAGCAGTTCTTC
NA	TRBV27	NA	TRBJ2-1	13	CASGPDSLNEQFF	TGTGCCAGCGGACCCGACAGCCTTAATGAGCAGTTCTTC
NA	TRBV7-3	NA	TRBJ2-2	15	CASSLGGGGTGELFF	TGTGCCAGCAGTTTAGGGGGAGGCGGCACCGGGGAGCTGTTTTTT
NA	TRBV6-5	TRBD1	TRBJ1-2	14	CASSSGQGDYGYTF	TGTGCCAGCAGCTCTGGACAGGGCGACTATGGCTACACCTTC
NA	TRBV19	TRBD1	TRBJ2-3	14	CASRTGWDTDTQYF	TGTGCCAGTAGGACAGGGTGGGACACAGATACGCAGTATTTT
NA	TRBV9	TRBD1	TRBJ1-2	17	CASSVAIGRGINYGYTF	TGTGCCAGCAGCGTAGCTATCGGCAGGGGGATTAACTATGGCTACACCTTC
NA	TRBV7-3	NA	TRBJ2-6	17	CASSLGSLLSGANVLTF	TGTGCCAGCAGCTTGGGCTCCCTCCTATCTGGGGCCAACGTCCTGACTTTC
NA	TRBV5-1	NA	TRBJ2-3	18	CASSGRLGPGPSTDTQYF	TGCGCCAGCAGCGGGAGGTTAGGACCCGGACCTAGCACAGATACGCAGTATTTT
NA	TRBV5-8	TRBD1	TRBJ1-1	15	CASSSTGTGGNQAFF	TGTGCCAGCAGCTCTACCGGGACAGGGGGAAATCAAGCTTTCTTT